Below are 13 T cell receptor beta chains sequenced from a single sample in a study of cytomegalovirus exposure and HLA in healthy donors. The PCR had 60 Vbeta and 13 Jbeta primers. Profiled with immunoSEQ multiplex PCR; TCRdb holds only in-frame clones, not every one. Here the sample spans some 110,000 clones, around 80% being singletons. Sequencing was performed on PBMCs. The receptors shown here come from a man aged 30-40 years in good health and CMV-seropositive.

This clone was seen a handful of times. Written as DNA, the CDR3 is TGTGCCAGCAGTGAACAGGCAGGCTGGAACACTGAAGCTTTCTTT. Amino acids: CASSEQAGWNTEAFF. The chain is built from TRBV6-1 and TRBJ1-1; no clear D gene. Germline values: CDR1 MNHNS, CDR2 SASEGT. V was clipped by 2 bases and J by 1 base, with 11 bases between them. The CDR3 covers 15 residues.

Only one count was recorded for this clone. The chain has TRBV18 and TRBJ1-3; D ambiguous. Trimming removed 2 bases at V and 0 bases at J, with 17 bases between. The germline V gene encodes CDR1 KGHSH and CDR2 LQKENI. The CDR3 sequence is 18 residues long. The CDR3 spells CASSPTPLPDNSGNTIYF. Written as DNA, the CDR3 is TGTGCCAGCTCACCAACACCTTTACCCGACAACTCTGGAAACACCATATATTTT.

This chain links TRBV5-6 with TRBJ2-1, with D possibly being TRBD1 (6 bases). V gave up 3 bases and J gave up 3 bases, with 19 bases separating them. There are 17 residues in the CDR3. Germline CDR1 reads SGHDT; CDR2 reads YYEEEE. CDR3 DNA sequence: TGTGCCAGCAGCTGGTCCGGGACACCGGGCGTCTACAATGAGCAGTTCTTC. It encodes CASSWSGTPGVYNEQFF. The entire variable domain, with the rest obtained from reference TRBV5-6 and TRBJ2-1, is as follows: DAGVTQSPTHLIKTRGQQVTLRCSPKSGHDTVSWYQQALGQGPQFIFQYYEEEERQRGNFPDRFSGHQFPNYSSELNVNALLLGDSALYLCASSWSGTPGVYNEQFFGPGTRLTVL.

This chain joins TRBV5-1 and TRBJ1-3; maybe TRBD1 (6 bases). Per the germline V gene, CDR1 is SGHRS and CDR2 is YFSETQ. The V gene lost 4 bases and the J gene lost 4 bases, with 12 bases spanning the gap. This CDR3 has 14 residues. CDR3: CASSPGETGNTIYF. The CDR3 coding sequence is TGCGCCAGCAGCCCAGGGGAGACAGGAAACACCATATATTTT. Filled out from reference TRBV5-1 and TRBJ1-3, the complete variable domain reads KAGVTQTPRYLIKTRGQQVTLSCSPISGHRSVSWYQQTPGQGLQFLFEYFSETQRNKGNFPGRFSGRQFSNSRSEMNVSTLELGDSALYLCASSPGETGNTIYFGEGSWLTVV.

The gene calls are TRBV11-3 and TRBJ2-7; 10 nucleotides align to TRBD1. V dropped 4 bases and J dropped 2; count of bases not matched to a gene: 5. CDR1 is SGHNT, CDR2 YENEEA, per germline. The CDR3 contains 15 residues. The CDR3: CASSSGTGDTYEQYF. DNA of the CDR3: TGTGCCAGCAGCTCCGGGACAGGGGACACCTACGAGCAGTACTTC.

This clone was found a few times. Within the sample, other DNA sequences also encode this same CDR3. The J gene is TRBJ1-2, the V gene TRBV5-1; 8 positions agree with TRBD1. V shed 0 bases and J 2 bases; nucleotides not matched to a gene: 0. The germline CDR1 and CDR2 sequences are SGHRS and YFSETQ. This CDR3 spans 14 amino acids. CDR3 in DNA: TGCGCCAGCAGCTTGGGGACAGGGAACTATGGCTACACCTTC. This encodes CASSLGTGNYGYTF.

This clone was detected only once. The V gene is TRBV27, the J gene TRBJ2-6; D is unclear. With 3 bases removed from V and 0 bases from J, the gap between germline ends came to 6 bases. Germline-derived CDR1 and CDR2 are MNHEY and SMNVEV (reference sequence). This CDR3 is 15 amino acids long. The CDR3 nucleotides read TGTGCCAGCAGTTTTCTAAGCTCTGGGGCCAACGTCCTGACTTTC. Protein sequence: CASSFLSSGANVLTF.

This chain uses TRBV4-2 with TRBJ2-3; D is unclear. Deletions cut 0 bases from V and 0 bases from J, with 10 bases between. The CDR3 is 16 residues long. Germline assignment: CDR1 LGHNA and CDR2 YNFKEQ. CDR3 coding DNA: TGTGCCAGCAGCCAAGACCCCAGGCAGAGCACAGATACGCAGTATTTT. Translated: CASSQDPRQSTDTQYF.

This chain links TRBV5-1 with TRBJ2-3, with 9 bases matching TRBD1. J was trimmed by 3 bases and V by 9 bases; bases with no gene match: 11. This CDR3 is 15 amino acids long. Germline CDR1 is SGHRS and CDR2 is YFSETQ. CDR3 in amino acids: CATRSGTGLTDTQYF. The CDR3 nucleotides read TGCGCCACCCGGTCCGGGACAGGGCTTACAGATACGCAGTATTTT.

The chain links TRBV28 to TRBJ1-6; weak D call: TRBD1 (6 bases). The length of the CDR3 is 18 residues. Germline V gene lookup returns CDR1 MDHEN and CDR2 SYDVKM. The V gene lost 4 bases and the J gene lost 4 bases, with 20 bases spanning the gap. The CDR3 reads CASSSPGGATLYNSPLHF. CDR3 sequence (DNA): TGTGCCAGCAGTTCCCCGGGGGGCGCGACTTTATATAATTCACCCCTCCACTTT. The whole variable domain, filled in from reference TRBV28 and TRBJ1-6, reads DVKVTQSSRYLVKRTGEKVFLECVQDMDHENMFWYRQDPGLGLRLIYFSYDVKMKEKGDIPEGYSVSREKKERFSLILESASTNQTSMYLCASSSPGGATLYNSPLHFGNGTRLTVT.

The chain is built from TRBV5-1 and TRBJ2-3; a possible D gene is TRBD2 (6 bases). V shed 4 bases and J shed 3 bases, with 18 bases lying between them. Germline V gene lookup returns CDR1 SGHRS and CDR2 YFSETQ. The length of the CDR3 is 16 residues. DNA of the CDR3: TGCGCCAGCAGCCTCACGGGCTCGGAGGGTACAGATACGCAGTATTTT. Its protein is CASSLTGSEGTDTQYF. Combining the CDR3 with reference TRBV5-1 and TRBJ2-3 gives the whole variable domain KAGVTQTPRYLIKTRGQQVTLSCSPISGHRSVSWYQQTPGQGLQFLFEYFSETQRNKGNFPGRFSGRQFSNSRSEMNVSTLELGDSALYLCASSLTGSEGTDTQYFGPGTRLTVL.

This chain links TRBV6-5 with TRBJ2-1; 10 bases are shared with TRBD2. The CDR3 has 15 amino acids. Germline V CDR1 and CDR2: MNHEY, SVGAGI. Unmatched junction bases numbered 7, after V lost 8 bases and J lost 3 bases. This chain's CDR3 is CASRRGTSVYNEQFF. In DNA, the CDR3 is TGTGCCAGCCGAAGGGGGACTAGCGTCTACAATGAGCAGTTCTTC.

This rearrangement joins TRBV6-4 to TRBJ2-2, with 7 positions matching TRBD2. CDR1 MRHNA and CDR2 SNTAGT come from the germline V gene. This CDR3 has 14 residues. The ends lost 2 bases at V and 3 bases at J; junction bases unmatched: 0. In nucleotides, the CDR3 is TGTGCCAGCAGTGACGGGGGGGACACCGGGGAGCTGTTTTTT. Its translation is CASSDGGDTGELFF.